This T cell receptor beta chain was recovered during a study of T-cell memory formation after mild COVID-19. Whole-study findings and limits: Second-wave clones reaching peak frequency on day 37 lacked confirmed SARS-CoV-2 specificity.

Notes on this clonotype: Its antigen is undetermined.

Germline V gives CDR1 MNHEY, CDR2 SVGAGI. The CDR3 totals 14 residues. The V end was cut by 0 bases, the J end by 2 bases, with 8 bases between. The TCR alpha and TCR beta cDNA libraries, bearing sample barcodes and UMIs, were generated by 5'RACE using constant-segment primers. Each CDR3 protein gets one entry after TCRdb re-called the 5' RACE reads with MiXCR. This table has a few hundred thousand distinct CDR3 sequences, approximately 19% appearing once. The sequenced sample consisted of PBMCs or a T cell subset sorted from them (not recorded which). This TCR derives from a man in his late teens or twenties who had mild COVID-19 (a few samples of this study predate the infection). Cell type and time point are not known. The V call is TRBV6-5, the J call TRBJ2-7; D is unclear. Here the CDR3 reads CASSYSSSTYEQYF. In DNA, the CDR3 is TGTGCCAGCAGTTACTCGAGTAGCACCTACGAGCAGTACTTC.